This T cell receptor beta chain was captured in a study of neurological immune-mediated disorders. Overall study findings and caveats: None of the CDR3 amino acid sequences of expanded clones recurred across subjects, suggesting private repertoires in all groups. The level of TCR clonal expansion was highest in patients with HTLV-1-associated myelopathy and lowest in multiple sclerosis, where it fell below the level seen in healthy controls.

Synthesis of cDNA was accomplished via 5'RACE employing 10-nucleotide random UMIs. Each CDR3 protein gets one entry after TCRdb re-called the 5' RACE reads with MiXCR. The table lists 35,000 or so distinct CDR3 sequences, about 9.4% of them singletons. The CDR3 is 13 amino acids. The junction had 5 bases not matched to a gene; V was cut back by 5 bases and J by 2 bases. Germline assignment: CDR1 DFQATT and CDR2 SNEGSKA (reference sequence). The unsorted libraries originated from 2 million PBMCs that had been stored at -80 C. This clonotype has a count of ten or more. The antigen is not known. The sequenced sample consisted of PBMCs. V usage is TRBV20-1 and J usage is TRBJ1-2; 7 bases map to TRBD1. This clonotype was obtained from a woman aged 25 to 39 with HTLV-1-associated myelopathy (HAM/TSP). The CDR3 protein is CSAQGDGNYGYTF. The CDR3 nucleotides are TGCAGTGCTCAGGGGGACGGCAACTATGGCTACACCTTC.